The T cell receptor beta chain described here comes from a study of blood T cell repertoires in COVID-19. Overall study: The cDNA or gDNA used as material had been derived from T cells, B-cell-depleted T cells, or PBMCs.

Using immunoSEQ multiplex PCR, the repertoire was profiled, and TCRdb retains in-frame clones only, with some absent. The sample has 90,000 to 100,000 clones, roughly 84% seen once. Germline CDR1 reads MNHEY; CDR2 reads SMNVEV (reference sequence). V lost 3 bases and J 1 base, leaving 9 bases between the germline ends. CDR3 length: 14 residues. The V gene is TRBV27, the J gene TRBJ1-2, with unresolved D. The sequencing input was peripheral blood. The sequence came from a man between 60 and 75 years old with acute or convalescent COVID-19. CDR3 sequence reads: CASSLSGNNYGYTF. CDR3 sequence (DNA): TGTGCCAGCAGTTTGTCGGGGAATAACTATGGCTACACCTTC.